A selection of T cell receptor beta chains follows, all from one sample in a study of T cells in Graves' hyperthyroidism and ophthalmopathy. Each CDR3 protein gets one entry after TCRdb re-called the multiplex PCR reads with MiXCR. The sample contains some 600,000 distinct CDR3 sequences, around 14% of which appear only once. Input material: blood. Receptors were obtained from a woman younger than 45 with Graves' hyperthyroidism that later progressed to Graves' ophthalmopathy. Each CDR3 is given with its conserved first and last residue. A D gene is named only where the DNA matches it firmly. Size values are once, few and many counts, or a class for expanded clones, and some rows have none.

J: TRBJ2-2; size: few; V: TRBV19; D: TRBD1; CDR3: CASIKGGSTGELFF; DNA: TGTGCCAGTATTAAAGGGGGCAGCACGGGGGAGCTGTTTTTT
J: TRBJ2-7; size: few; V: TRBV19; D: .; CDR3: CASSSTGTYSYEQYF; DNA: TGTGCCAGTAGTTCGACCGGGACATATTCCTACGAGCAGTACTTC
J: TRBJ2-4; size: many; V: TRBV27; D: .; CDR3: CASSFVGAKNIQYF; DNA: TGTGCCAGCAGTTTTGTAGGGGCCAAAAACATTCAGTACTTC
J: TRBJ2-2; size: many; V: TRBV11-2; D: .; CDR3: CASSRVRTGELFF; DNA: TGTGCCAGCAGCCGTGTAAGGACCGGGGAGCTGTTTTTT
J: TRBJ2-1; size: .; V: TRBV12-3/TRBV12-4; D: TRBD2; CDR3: CASSGTSGSARNEQFF; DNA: TGTGCCAGCAGTGGGACTAGCGGGAGCGCCAGGAATGAGCAGTTCTTC
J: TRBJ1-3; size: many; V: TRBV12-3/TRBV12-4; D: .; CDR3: CASREATDSGNTIYF; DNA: TGTGCCAGCAGAGAAGCCACCGACTCTGGAAACACCATATATTTT
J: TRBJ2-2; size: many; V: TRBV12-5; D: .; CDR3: CASGLVRGSGELFF; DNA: TGTGCTAGTGGTTTGGTACGGGGGAGCGGGGAGCTGTTTTTT
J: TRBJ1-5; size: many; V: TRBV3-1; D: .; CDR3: CASSQGSGGQPQHF; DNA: TGTGCCAGCAGCCAAGGTTCGGGGGGTCAGCCCCAGCATTTT
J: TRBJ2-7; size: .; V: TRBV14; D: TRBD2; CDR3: CASSQVAGGFFYEQYF; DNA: TGTGCCAGCAGCCAGGTAGCGGGAGGTTTCTTCTACGAGCAGTACTTC
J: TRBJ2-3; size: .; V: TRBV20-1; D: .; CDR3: CSAMGHRSTDTQYF; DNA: TGCAGTGCTATGGGACATAGAAGCACAGATACGCAGTATTTT
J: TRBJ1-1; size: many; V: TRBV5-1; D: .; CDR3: CASSSRRQNPRGTEAFF; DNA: TGCGCCAGCAGCTCCAGGCGGCAGAACCCCCGGGGCACTGAAGCTTTCTTT
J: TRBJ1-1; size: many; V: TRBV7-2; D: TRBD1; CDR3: CASSPRDRAMNTEAFF; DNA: TGTGCCAGCAGCCCGAGGGACAGGGCCATGAACACTGAAGCTTTCTTT
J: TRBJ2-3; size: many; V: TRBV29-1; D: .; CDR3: CSAEGSGTQYF; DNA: TGCAGCGCCGAGGGGAGCGGTACGCAGTATTTT
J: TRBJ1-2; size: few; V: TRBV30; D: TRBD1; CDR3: CAWSLDRGQGYTF; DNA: TGTGCCTGGAGTCTCGACAGGGGGCAAGGCTACACCTTC
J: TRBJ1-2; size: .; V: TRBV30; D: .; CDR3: CAWSVRRTGGPSIYGYTF; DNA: TGTGCCTGGAGCGTCAGGAGGACCGGGGGGCCCTCTATATATGGCTACACCTTC
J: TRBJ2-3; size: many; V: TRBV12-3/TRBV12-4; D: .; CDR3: CASSFGGAGTDTQYF; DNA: TGTGCCAGCAGTTTTGGGGGGGCGGGCACAGATACGCAGTATTTT
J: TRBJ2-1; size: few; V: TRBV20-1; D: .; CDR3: CSASGSRGGDIPEQFF; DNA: TGCAGTGCTAGTGGCTCTAGAGGGGGTGATATACCTGAGCAGTTCTTC
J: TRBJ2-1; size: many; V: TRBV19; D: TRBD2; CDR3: CASSMVSGSYKSSYNEQFF; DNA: TGTGCCAGTAGTATGGTCAGCGGGAGTTACAAGAGCTCCTACAATGAGCAGTTCTTC
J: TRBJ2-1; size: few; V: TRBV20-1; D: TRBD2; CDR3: CSARDTTGGDNEQFF; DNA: TGCAGTGCTAGAGATACGACGGGGGGAGACAATGAGCAGTTCTTC
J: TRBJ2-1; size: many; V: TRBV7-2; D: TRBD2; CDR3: CASSLRRTSGSYNEQFF; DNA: TGTGCCAGCAGCTTACGCCGGACTAGCGGTTCCTACAATGAGCAGTTCTTC
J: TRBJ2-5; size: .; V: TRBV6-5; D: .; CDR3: CASSYLMGQNQETQYF; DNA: TGTGCCAGCAGTTACCTAATGGGACAAAACCAAGAGACCCAGTACTTC
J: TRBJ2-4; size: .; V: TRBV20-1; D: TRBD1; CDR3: CSADPGQGKNIQYF; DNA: TGCAGTGCGGACCCGGGACAGGGGAAAAACATTCAGTACTTC
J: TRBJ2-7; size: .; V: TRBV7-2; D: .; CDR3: CASSPELWEKYF; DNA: TGTGCCAGCAGCCCTGAGCTGTGGGAGAAATACTTC
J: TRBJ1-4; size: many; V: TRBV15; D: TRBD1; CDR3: CATSRDRGPNEKLFF; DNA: TGTGCCACCAGCAGAGATAGGGGGCCGAATGAAAAACTGTTTTTT
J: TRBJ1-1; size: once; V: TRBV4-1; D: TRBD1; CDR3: CASSQDYDRGSEAFF; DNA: TGCGCCAGCAGCCAAGATTACGACAGGGGGTCTGAAGCTTTCTTT
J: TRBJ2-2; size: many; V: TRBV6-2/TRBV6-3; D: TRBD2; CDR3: CASTLRSLAGSLTTGELFF; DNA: TGTGCCAGCACCCTTCGGAGCCTAGCGGGTTCCCTTACCACCGGGGAGCTGTTTTTT
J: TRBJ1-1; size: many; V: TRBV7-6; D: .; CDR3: CASSGPNTEAFF; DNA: TGTGCCAGCAGCGGTCCGAACACTGAAGCTTTCTTT
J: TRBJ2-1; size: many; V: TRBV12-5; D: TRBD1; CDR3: CASGSPGTGGNEQFF; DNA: TGTGCTAGTGGCTCGCCAGGGACAGGGGGGAATGAGCAGTTCTTC
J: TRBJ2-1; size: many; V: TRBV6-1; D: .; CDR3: CASSSTPFISGTYNEQFF; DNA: TGTGCCAGCAGTTCCACACCTTTCATTAGCGGAACCTACAATGAGCAGTTCTTC
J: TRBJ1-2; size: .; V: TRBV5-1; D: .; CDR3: CASSLSGAQSNYGYTF; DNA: TGCGCCAGCAGCTTGTCAGGTGCCCAATCTAACTATGGCTACACCTTC
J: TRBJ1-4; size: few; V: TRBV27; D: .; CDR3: CASSLVRGKKLFF; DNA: TGTGCCAGCAGTTTAGTCCGGGGCAAAAAACTGTTTTTT
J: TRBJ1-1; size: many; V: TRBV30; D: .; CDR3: CAWSEAANTEAFF; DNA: TGTGCCTGGAGTGAGGCCGCGAACACTGAAGCTTTCTTT
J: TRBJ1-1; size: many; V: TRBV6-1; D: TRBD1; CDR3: CASTRDRAGTEAFF; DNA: TGTGCCAGCACCCGGGACAGGGCGGGCACTGAAGCTTTCTTT
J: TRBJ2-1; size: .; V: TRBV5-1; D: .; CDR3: CASSPDGDSYNEQFF; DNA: TGCGCCAGCAGCCCCGACGGAGACTCCTACAATGAGCAGTTCTTC
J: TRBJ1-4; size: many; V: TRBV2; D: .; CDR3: CASSPPPTNEKLFF; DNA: TGTGCCAGCAGCCCCCCCCCAACTAATGAAAAACTGTTTTTT
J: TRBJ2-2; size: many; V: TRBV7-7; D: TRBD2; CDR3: CASSLEAPVRTSGELFF; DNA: TGTGCTAGCAGCTTAGAGGCCCCTGTCAGGACTAGCGGGGAGCTGTTTTTT
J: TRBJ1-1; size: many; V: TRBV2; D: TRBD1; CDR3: CASKRTRAGGQNTEAFF; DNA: TGTGCCAGCAAAAGAACTAGGGCAGGGGGCCAGAACACTGAAGCTTTCTTT
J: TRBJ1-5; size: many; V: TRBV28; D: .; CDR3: CASSLFRQPQHF; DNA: TGTGCCAGCAGTTTATTTAGGCAGCCCCAGCATTTT
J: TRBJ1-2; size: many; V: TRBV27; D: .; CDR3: CASSLGGRMYGYTF; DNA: TGTGCCAGCAGCCTTGGGGGCAGGATGTATGGCTACACCTTC
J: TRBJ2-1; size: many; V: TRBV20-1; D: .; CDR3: CSARGGLAEGISYNEQFF; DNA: TGCAGTGCTAGAGGGGGGCTGGCCGAAGGGATCTCCTACAATGAGCAGTTCTTC
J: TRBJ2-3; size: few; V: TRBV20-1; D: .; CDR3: CSAGQSGTDTQYF; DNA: TGCAGTGCTGGTCAGAGCGGCACAGATACGCAGTATTTT
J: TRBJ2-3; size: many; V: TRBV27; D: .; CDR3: CASSRSSDTQYF; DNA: TGTGCCAGCAGTCGATCATCAGATACGCAGTATTTT
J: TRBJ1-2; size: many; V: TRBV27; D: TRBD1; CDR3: CASSLRRGTADYGYTF; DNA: TGTGCCAGCAGTTTACGCCGAGGGACAGCCGACTATGGCTACACCTTC
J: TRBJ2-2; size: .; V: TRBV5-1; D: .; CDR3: CASSLDRTGELFF; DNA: TGCGCCAGCAGCTTAGACAGAACCGGGGAGCTGTTTTTT
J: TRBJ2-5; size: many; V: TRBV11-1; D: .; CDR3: CASSINGAQETQYF; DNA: TGTGCCAGCAGCATAAACGGGGCCCAAGAGACCCAGTACTTC
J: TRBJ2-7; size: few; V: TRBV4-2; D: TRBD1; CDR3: CASSQDGTGWYHEQYF; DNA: TGTGCCAGCAGCCAAGATGGGACAGGGTGGTACCACGAGCAGTACTTC
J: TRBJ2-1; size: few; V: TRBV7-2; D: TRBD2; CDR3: CASSQTSGRASEQFF; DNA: TGTGCCAGCAGCCAGACTAGCGGGAGGGCAAGTGAGCAGTTCTTC
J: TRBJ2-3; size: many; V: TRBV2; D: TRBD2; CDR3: CASRAGLAVSDTQYF; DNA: TGTGCCAGCAGAGCGGGACTAGCGGTTTCAGATACGCAGTATTTT
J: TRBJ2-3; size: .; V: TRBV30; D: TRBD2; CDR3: CAWRGGGVRTDTQYF; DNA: TGTGCCTGGAGGGGGGGAGGGGTCCGCACAGATACGCAGTATTTT
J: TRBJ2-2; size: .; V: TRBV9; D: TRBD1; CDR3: CASSFTGQGNTGELFF; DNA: TGTGCCAGCAGCTTTACGGGACAGGGGAACACCGGGGAGCTGTTTTTT
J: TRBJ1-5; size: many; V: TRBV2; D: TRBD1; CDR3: CASSGDRASNQPQHF; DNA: TGTGCCAGCAGTGGGGACAGGGCCAGCAATCAGCCCCAGCATTTT
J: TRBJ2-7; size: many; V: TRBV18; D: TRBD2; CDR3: CASSPPSGYYEQYF; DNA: TGTGCCAGCTCACCACCTAGCGGGTACTACGAGCAGTACTTC
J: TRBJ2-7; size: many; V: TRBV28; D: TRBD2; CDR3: CASTSGPGGENEQYF; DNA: TGTGCCAGCACCTCGGGGCCGGGAGGAGAAAACGAGCAGTACTTC
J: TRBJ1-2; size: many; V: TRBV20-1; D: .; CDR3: CSARSGADGYTF; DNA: TGCAGTGCTAGATCAGGGGCAGATGGCTACACCTTC
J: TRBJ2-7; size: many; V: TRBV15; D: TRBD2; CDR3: CATSRLGGEEQYF; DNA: TGTGCCACCAGCAGACTTGGGGGGGAAGAGCAGTACTTC
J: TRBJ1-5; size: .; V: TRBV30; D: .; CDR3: CAWRSSNQPQHF; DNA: TGTGCCTGGCGGTCTAGCAATCAGCCCCAGCATTTT
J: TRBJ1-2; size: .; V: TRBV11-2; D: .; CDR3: CASSPGGTVSGYGYTF; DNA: TGTGCCAGCAGCCCCGGAGGGACGGTTAGTGGGTATGGCTACACCTTC